The entry below gives a single T cell receptor (beta chain) sequence along with its context. These data come from a study of blood T cell repertoires in COVID-19. TCRdb's table, derived via immunoSEQ multiplex PCR, lists solely in-frame clones and lacks some. The sample lists fewer than 300,000 clones, 85% occurring once. Trimming pared 0 bases from V and 5 bases from J, leaving 8 bases between. Per germline, CDR1 GTSNPN and CDR2 SVGIG (reference sequence). CDR3 size: 13 residues. Sequenced material: PBMCs or T cells enriched from blood (not recorded which). The origin of this receptor is a woman between 45 and 60 years old who had recovered from COVID-19. The chain combines TRBV30 with TRBJ2-1; perhaps TRBD1 as D (6 bases). The chain's CDR3 is CAWSVGGHNEQFF. The CDR3 DNA reads TGTGCCTGGAGTGTAGGGGGACACAATGAGCAGTTCTTC. The variable domain in full, completed from reference TRBV30 and TRBJ2-1, reads SQTIHQWPATLVQPVGSPLSLECTVEGTSNPNLYWYRQAAGRGLQLLFYSVGIGQISSEVPQNLSASRPQDRQFILSSKKLLLSDSGFYLCAWSVGGHNEQFFGPGTRLTVL.